This is a list of T cell receptor beta chains from one sample in a study of cytomegalovirus exposure and HLA in healthy donors. Clones were sequenced by immunoSEQ multiplex PCR, and TCRdb holds only the in-frame ones, with some missing. Of just over 200,000 clones detected, around four fifths appear once; the ten largest clones hold about 2.5%. Sequenced: PBMCs. These receptor sequences come from a middle-aged woman in good health and CMV-seronegative. Each CDR3 is given with its conserved first and last residue. Each record gives: V gene, clone size, D gene, J gene, CDR3 DNA, CDR3 protein. D genes are given only for firm matches. Size values are once, few and many counts, or a class for expanded clones, and some rows have none.

>TRBV6-1|NA|TRBD2|TRBJ2-7
TGTGCCAGCAGTTATCAGGGAGGGGACGAGCAGTACTTC
CASSYQGGDEQYF
>TRBV5-6|NA|TRBD1|TRBJ2-7
TGTGCCAGCAGCTTGGTCCAGGGGGCCTACGAGCAGTACTTC
CASSLVQGAYEQYF
>TRBV7-3|NA|TRBD2|TRBJ2-1
TGTGCCAGCAGTAACCATGGACTAGCGGGACACGAGCAGTTCTTC
CASSNHGLAGHEQFF
>TRBV10-2|NA|TRBD2|TRBJ2-3
TGCGCCAGCAGTGAGTCGAGACTAGCGGGAGTCGCAGATACGCAGTATTTT
CASSESRLAGVADTQYF
>TRBV20-1|NA|NA|TRBJ1-6
TGCAGTGCTAATGTAGTTCCCCTCCACTTT
CSANVVPLHF
>TRBV19|NA|TRBD2|TRBJ2-7
TGTGCCAGTAGTATCTACAGCGGGAAAGACTACGAGCAGTACTTC
CASSIYSGKDYEQYF
>TRBV5-1|NA|NA|TRBJ1-1
TGCGCCAGCAGCCCTACAGAGAACACTGAAGCTTTCTTT
CASSPTENTEAFF
>TRBV19|NA|NA|TRBJ1-2
TGTGCCAGTAGTCCAGGGTTGGGCTATGGCTACACCTTC
CASSPGLGYGYTF
>TRBV7-9|NA|NA|TRBJ2-4
TGTGCCAGCAGCTGGGGGGAGGGGGAGGCAAACATTCAGTACTTC
CASSWGEGEANIQYF
>TRBV19|once|TRBD2|TRBJ2-7
TGTGCCAGTACCCCTGAGGGAGGGCCCCACGAGCAGTACTTC
CASTPEGGPHEQYF
>TRBV19|NA|TRBD1|TRBJ2-5
TGTGCCAGTAGTTGGGGACAGGGGGCTCGGGAGACCCAGTACTTC
CASSWGQGARETQYF
>TRBV7-9|NA|TRBD1|TRBJ2-3
TGTGCCAGCAGCACCGGGACAGGGTCAGATACGCAGTATTTT
CASSTGTGSDTQYF
>TRBV27|NA|TRBD1|TRBJ1-1
TGTGCCAGCAGTTTCACCCAGCAGGGGGCTGAAGCTTTCTTT
CASSFTQQGAEAFF
>TRBV28|NA|TRBD1|TRBJ2-7
TGTGCCAGCAGACAGGGGAGAGGATTGGGAGAGCAGTACTTC
CASRQGRGLGEQYF
>TRBV5-1|NA|TRBD1|TRBJ2-3
TGCGCCAGCAGCTCCCGACAGGGGCACACAGATACGCAGTATTTT
CASSSRQGHTDTQYF
>TRBV6-1|NA|NA|TRBJ2-5
TGTGCCAGCAGGAGACAGGTTCAAGAGACCCAGTACTTC
CASRRQVQETQYF
>TRBV6-6|NA|NA|TRBJ1-5
TGTGCCAGCAGTCCTGGTCCGGGGGGTAGCAATCAGCCCCAGCATTTT
CASSPGPGGSNQPQHF
>TRBV6-6|NA|NA|TRBJ1-1
TGTGCCAGCAGTTATGGTAGGAACACTGAAGCTTTCTTT
CASSYGRNTEAFF
>TRBV21-1|NA|NA|TRBJ2-7
TGTGCCAGCAGCAAAGGCCTAGCGGATACATACGAGCAGTACTTC
CASSKGLADTYEQYF
>TRBV19|NA|TRBD1|TRBJ2-7
TGTGCCAGTAGTCGGGGACAGACCTACGAGCAGTACTTC
CASSRGQTYEQYF
>TRBV29-1|NA|TRBD2|TRBJ2-7
TGCAGCGTTGAGTCCGGGGAGACTAGCGGGATCCCTCCCTACGAGCAGTACTTC
CSVESGETSGIPPYEQYF
>TRBV21-1|NA|NA|TRBJ2-1
TGTGCCAGCAGCACCCCGGGTGGGAGGGCCGTTAGTAATGAGCAGTTCTTC
CASSTPGGRAVSNEQFF
>TRBV7-2|few|NA|TRBJ2-2
TGTGCCAGCAGGCTACAGGGTGGTCGGGCCGGGGAGCTGTTTTTT
CASRLQGGRAGELFF
>TRBV29-1|NA|NA|TRBJ2-1
TGCAGCGGTGCTGCTAGCTCCTACAATGAGCAGTTCTTC
CSGAASSYNEQFF
>TRBV25-1|few|TRBD2|TRBJ2-1
TGTGCCAGCAGTGAGACTAGCTTTAATGAGCAGTTCTTC
CASSETSFNEQFF
>TRBV5-1|NA|NA|TRBJ2-5
TGCGCCAGCAGCTTGTCGCCAGACTCGGCAGAGACCCAGTACTTC
CASSLSPDSAETQYF
>TRBV28|NA|NA|TRBJ1-4
TGTGCCGGCCAACCGACAGGATCCGGAGGAAAACTGTTTTTT
CAGQPTGSGGKLFF
>TRBV5-1|NA|TRBD2|TRBJ2-3
TGCGCCAGCAGCTTGGGACTAGCAGCGGCCACAGATACGCAGTATTTT
CASSLGLAAATDTQYF
>TRBV7-2|few|TRBD1|TRBJ1-4
TGTGCCAGCAGCTTAGACAGGGGAAGAAATGAAAAACTGTTTTTT
CASSLDRGRNEKLFF
>TRBV7-9|few|TRBD2|TRBJ2-7
TGTTCCAGCAGCTTAGGCCCCTCTCTAGCGGGAGGGCCGGGGTACGAGCAGTACTTC
CSSSLGPSLAGGPGYEQYF
>TRBV5-1|NA|TRBD2|TRBJ2-2
TGCGCCAGCAGCCCCGGACTAGCGGGTAGGGAGCTGTTTTTT
CASSPGLAGRELFF
>TRBV6-5|NA|TRBD2|TRBJ2-3
TGTGCCAGCAGTTACTCGGGACTAGCGGGAGATACGCAGTATTTT
CASSYSGLAGDTQYF
>TRBV2|NA|NA|TRBJ1-2
TGTGCCAGTCGACTTTTATATGGCTACACCTTC
CASRLLYGYTF
>TRBV27|once|NA|TRBJ2-3
TGTGCCAGCAGTTTGACTCCAGATACAGATACGCAGTATTTT
CASSLTPDTDTQYF
>TRBV11-2|NA|NA|TRBJ1-1
TGTGCCAGCAGCTTAGATCGCGGCACTGAAGCTTTCTTT
CASSLDRGTEAFF
>TRBV28|NA|NA|TRBJ1-2
TGTGCCAGCAGTTTGGGTGGACAACTCAACTATGGCTACACCTTC
CASSLGGQLNYGYTF
>TRBV2|few|TRBD1|TRBJ1-1
TGTGCCAGCAGTGGGGTCCGGACAGGGGCGAACACTGAAGCTTTCTTT
CASSGVRTGANTEAFF
>TRBV5-1|NA|NA|TRBJ1-2
TGCGCCAGCAGCTTGGTTCCGGGATTCGACTATGGCTACACCTTC
CASSLVPGFDYGYTF
>TRBV29-1|NA|NA|TRBJ1-4
TGCAGCGTTGAAGAAGGACCGACAGGTCCAACTAATGAAAAACTGTTTTTT
CSVEEGPTGPTNEKLFF
>TRBV10-3|NA|NA|TRBJ2-1
TGTGCCATCAGTGAAGGGAGCCGTGAGCAGTTCTTC
CAISEGSREQFF
>TRBV30|NA|TRBD1|TRBJ2-7
TGTGCCTGGAGTGACAGGGGCCTAACCTACGAGCAGTACTTC
CAWSDRGLTYEQYF
>TRBV5-6|once|NA|TRBJ2-7
TGTGCCAGCAGCTTCCAGACAGGAGCCTACGAGCAGTACTTC
CASSFQTGAYEQYF
>TRBV28|NA|NA|TRBJ1-2
TGTGCCAGCAGTTTACGCGGGGCAGCTAACTATGGCTACACCTTC
CASSLRGAANYGYTF
>TRBV6-7|few|NA|TRBJ2-3
TGTGCCAGCAGTCAATCAGGCCCCACAGATACGCAGTATTTT
CASSQSGPTDTQYF
>TRBV2|NA|TRBD2|TRBJ2-5
TGTGCCAGCAGTGAGGGTGCAGGGAGGGGAGAGACCCAGTACTTC
CASSEGAGRGETQYF
>TRBV19|once|NA|TRBJ1-1
TGTGCCAGCAAGACAGGTATGAACACTGAAGCTTTCTTT
CASKTGMNTEAFF
>TRBV5-4|NA|TRBD2|TRBJ2-1
TGTGCCAGCAGCTTGGACCTAGCGGCTAACAATGAGCAGTTCTTC
CASSLDLAANNEQFF
>TRBV7-6|NA|NA|TRBJ2-1
TGTGCCAGCAGCTTAAGTGGGACTTTTTACAATGAGCAGTTCTTC
CASSLSGTFYNEQFF
>TRBV27|NA|NA|TRBJ2-7
TGTGCCAGCAGTTTACGGGGAGTCTACGAGCAGTACTTC
CASSLRGVYEQYF
>TRBV5-4|once|NA|TRBJ1-4
TGTGCCAGCAGCCCCGGAGGGTATCAAGAAAAACTGTTTTTT
CASSPGGYQEKLFF
>TRBV27|NA|TRBD2|TRBJ2-1
TGTGCCAGCATAAGATCGGGAGGCCAATACAATGAGCAGTTCTTC
CASIRSGGQYNEQFF